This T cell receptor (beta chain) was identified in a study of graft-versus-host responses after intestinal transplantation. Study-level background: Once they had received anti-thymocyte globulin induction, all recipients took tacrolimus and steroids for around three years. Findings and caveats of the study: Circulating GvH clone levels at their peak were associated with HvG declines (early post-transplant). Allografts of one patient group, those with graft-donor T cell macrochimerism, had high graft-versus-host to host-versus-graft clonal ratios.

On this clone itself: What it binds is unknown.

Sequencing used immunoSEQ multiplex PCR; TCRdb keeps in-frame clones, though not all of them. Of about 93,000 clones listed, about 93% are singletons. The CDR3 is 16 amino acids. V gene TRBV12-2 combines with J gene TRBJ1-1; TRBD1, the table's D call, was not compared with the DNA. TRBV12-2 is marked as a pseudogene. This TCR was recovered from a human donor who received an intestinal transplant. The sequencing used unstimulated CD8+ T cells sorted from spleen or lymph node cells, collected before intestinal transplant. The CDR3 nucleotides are TGTGCAAGTCGCTTAGCGGTGACAGGGGTGCACACTGAAGCTTTCTTT. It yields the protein CASRLAVTGVHTEAFF.